The present T cell receptor (beta chain) was sequenced within a study of neurological immune-mediated disorders. V was cut by 7 bases and J by 6 bases, with 10 bases left in between. The CDR3 contains 12 residues. Germline V gives CDR1 MNHNY, CDR2 SVGAGI (reference sequence). From the 5' RACE reads, TCRdb called clonotypes with MiXCR, one entry per CDR3 protein. Of tens of thousands of distinct CDR3 sequences in the sample, 2.5% to 3% were seen once. Many counts were recorded for this clonotype. The genes are TRBV6-6 and TRBJ2-1; possible D gene TRBD2, 5 bases. The specimen was PBMCs. This sequence was found in a woman in her twenties or thirties with multiple sclerosis. The CDR3 sequence is CASTERRNEQFF. The CDR3 DNA sequence: TGTGCCAGCACCGAGCGGCGCAATGAGCAGTTCTTC.